The present T cell receptor (beta chain) was sequenced within a study of human T cells and chemical hapten exposure. Study as a whole: Variability of per-sample TCR yields stemmed mainly from small differences in pooled library volume.

Original data processing: Per sample, the median was roughly 96,000 TCRs, with values from around 24,000 to 710,000. TCRdb processed the RACE reads anew with MiXCR; each CDR3 protein has one entry. TCRdb's processing, not the authors', yielded these V and J calls. Counted here are roughly 30,000 distinct CDR3 sequences, 7% to 8.5% occurring once; the ten biggest clones make up 9.9%. Described time point: healthy volunteer bleed at 2 weeks. The total RNA was obtained from whole blood that was not fractionated. The CDR3 spans 12 residues. Trimming removed 4 bases at V and 2 bases at J, with 7 bases between. Per the germline V gene, CDR1 is GTSNPN and CDR2 is SVGIG (reference sequence). This clonotype was counted between two and nine times.

The sequence derives from a human donor in good health. Some clones in this sample may be carry-over from other donors' samples. The chain is built from TRBV30 and TRBJ2-3, with no clear D. Sequencing was done on a sample of whole blood. CDR3 amino acids: CAWTYNTDTQYF. The DNA for the CDR3 is TGTGCCTGGACCTATAACACAGATACGCAGTATTTT.